The 6 T cell receptor gamma chains given below trace back to one sample, sequenced in a study of gamma-delta T cells after stem cell transplantation. TCRdb re-called the RT-PCR reads through CATT. The table includes 1,500 to 2,000 gamma-chain clones, under 3.5% detected once. The material sequenced was gamma-delta T cells. All receptors derive from a human donor. It is not recorded whose cells these are; they may come from a transplant donor.

Remarks on this clone: Since a much larger clone is just one base distant, this may be a read error. The sample carries other DNA sequences with the same CDR3. The V gene is TRGV9, the J gene TRGJP. CDR1 GITISATS and CDR2 ISYDGTV come from the germline V gene (reference sequence). The length of the CDR3 is 16 residues. In nucleotides, the CDR3 is TGTGCCTTGTGGGAGGTAGACGAGTTAGGCAAAAAAATCAAGGTATTT. It translates to CALWEVDELGKKIKVF.

This clone qualifies as medium-sized. This rearrangement joins TRGV9 to TRGJ1 or TRGJ2. The ends lost 0 bases at V and 6 bases at J; junction bases unmatched: 5. Germline V gene sequence: CDR1 GITISATS, CDR2 ISYDGTV (reference sequence). The CDR3 sequence is 13 residues long. The CDR3 DNA follows: TGTGCCTTGTGGGAGGTGCAGGGTTATAAGAAACTCTTT. Translated: CALWEVQGYKKLF.

Sample share makes this clone large. At the DNA level, this CDR3 is encoded by other sequences in the same sample as well. This chain connects TRGV4 to TRGJ1 or TRGJ2. The germline CDR1 and CDR2 sequences are EGSTGY and YDSYTSSV. This CDR3 region has 12 residues. V gave up 5 bases and J gave up 6 bases; unmatched junction bases: 7. CDR3 in DNA: TGTGCCACCTGGGTTCTGGGTTATAAGAAACTCTTT. It yields the protein CATWVLGYKKLF.

Relative to its sample, this clone is medium-sized (0.01 to 0.1%). Given a much more abundant clone one base away, this may be a read error. Other nucleotide sequences from this sample produce the same CDR3. The chain employs TRGV9 and TRGJP. Germline CDR1 GITISATS, CDR2 ISYDGTV (reference sequence). CDR3 length: 16 amino acids. V gave up 1 base and J gave up 8 bases; unmatched junction bases: 5. Written as DNA, the CDR3 is TGTGCCTTGTGGGAGGTTCAAAAGTTGGGCAAAAAAATCAAGGTATTT. Encoded protein: CALWEVQKLGKKIKVF.

By proportion, this clone is large. This specimen includes other DNA sequences encoding the same CDR3. This chain connects TRGV2 to TRGJ1 or TRGJ2. This CDR3 is 13 amino acids long. Losses at the gene ends were 1 base for V and 6 bases for J; bases not matched to a gene: 6. Germline V lookup: CDR1 EGSNGY, CDR2 YDSYNSKV. CDR3 region: CATWDGACYKKLF. CDR3 DNA: TGTGCCACCTGGGACGGCGCGTGTTATAAGAAACTCTTT.

This clone rates as medium-sized (0.01 to 0.1%). J is TRGJ1 or TRGJ2 and V is TRGV9. J gave up 0 bases and V 3 bases, and 5 bases lay outside the gene matches. There are 14 residues in the CDR3. CDR1 is GITISATS and CDR2 is ISYDGTV in the germline V gene (reference sequence). The CDR3 DNA follows: TGTGCCTTGTGGGAGATATCGAATTATTATAAGAAACTCTTT. It codes for CALWEISNYYKKLF.